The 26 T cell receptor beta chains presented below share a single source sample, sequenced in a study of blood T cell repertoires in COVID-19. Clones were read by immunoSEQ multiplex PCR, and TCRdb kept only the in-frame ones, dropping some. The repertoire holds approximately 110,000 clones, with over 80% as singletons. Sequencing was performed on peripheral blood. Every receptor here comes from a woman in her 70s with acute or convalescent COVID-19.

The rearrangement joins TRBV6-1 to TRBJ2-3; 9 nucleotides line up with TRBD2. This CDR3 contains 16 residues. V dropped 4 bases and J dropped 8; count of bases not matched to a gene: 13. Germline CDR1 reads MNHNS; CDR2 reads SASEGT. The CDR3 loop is CASSGASGIVTGTQYF. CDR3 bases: TGTGCCAGCAGTGGCGCTAGCGGGATAGTTACCGGTACGCAGTATTTT.

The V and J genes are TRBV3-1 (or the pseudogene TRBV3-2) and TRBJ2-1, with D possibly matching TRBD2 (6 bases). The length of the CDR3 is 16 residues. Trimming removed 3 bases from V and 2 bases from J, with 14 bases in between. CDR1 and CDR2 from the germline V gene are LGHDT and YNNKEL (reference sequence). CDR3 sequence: CASSQVAGMTYNEQFF. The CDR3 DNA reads TGTGCCAGCAGCCAGGTGGCGGGAATGACCTACAATGAGCAGTTCTTC.

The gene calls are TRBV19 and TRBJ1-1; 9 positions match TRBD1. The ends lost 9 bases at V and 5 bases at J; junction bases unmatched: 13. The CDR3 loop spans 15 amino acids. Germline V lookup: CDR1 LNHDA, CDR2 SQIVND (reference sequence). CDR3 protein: CASGIGTGRRTEAFF. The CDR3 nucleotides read TGTGCCAGCGGAATCGGGACAGGGAGAAGGACTGAAGCTTTCTTT.

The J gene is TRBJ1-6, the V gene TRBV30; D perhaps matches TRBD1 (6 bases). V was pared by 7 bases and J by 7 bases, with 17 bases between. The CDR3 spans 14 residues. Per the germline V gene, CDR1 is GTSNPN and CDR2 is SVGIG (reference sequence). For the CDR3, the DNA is TGTGCCTCCACGCTACAGGGTCGGAATTCACCCCTCCACTTT. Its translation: CASTLQGRNSPLHF.

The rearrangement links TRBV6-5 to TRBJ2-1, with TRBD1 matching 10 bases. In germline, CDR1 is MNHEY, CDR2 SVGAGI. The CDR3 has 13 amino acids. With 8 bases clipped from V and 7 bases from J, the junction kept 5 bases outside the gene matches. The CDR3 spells CASRTGGGNEQFF. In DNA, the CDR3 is TGTGCCAGCCGGACAGGGGGTGGGAATGAGCAGTTCTTC.

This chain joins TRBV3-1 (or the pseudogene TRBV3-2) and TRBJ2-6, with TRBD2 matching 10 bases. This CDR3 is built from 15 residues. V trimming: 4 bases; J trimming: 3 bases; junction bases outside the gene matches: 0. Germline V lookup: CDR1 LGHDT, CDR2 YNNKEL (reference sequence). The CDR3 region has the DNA TGTGCCAGCAGCCCTAGCGGGAGTGGGGCCAACGTCCTGACTTTC. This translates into CASSPSGSGANVLTF.

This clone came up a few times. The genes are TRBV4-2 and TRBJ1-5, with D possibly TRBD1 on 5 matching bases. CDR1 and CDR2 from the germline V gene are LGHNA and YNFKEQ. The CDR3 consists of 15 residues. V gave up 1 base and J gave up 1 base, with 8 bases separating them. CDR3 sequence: CASSQAGGSNQPQHF. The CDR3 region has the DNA TGTGCCAGCAGCCAAGCCGGGGGGAGCAATCAGCCCCAGCATTTT.

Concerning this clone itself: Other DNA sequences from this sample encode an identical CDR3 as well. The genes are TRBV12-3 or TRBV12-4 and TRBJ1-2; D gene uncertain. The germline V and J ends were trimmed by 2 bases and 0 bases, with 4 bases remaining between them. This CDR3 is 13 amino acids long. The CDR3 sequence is CASSLTANYGYTF. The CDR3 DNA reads TGTGCCAGCAGTTTAACAGCTAACTATGGCTACACCTTC.

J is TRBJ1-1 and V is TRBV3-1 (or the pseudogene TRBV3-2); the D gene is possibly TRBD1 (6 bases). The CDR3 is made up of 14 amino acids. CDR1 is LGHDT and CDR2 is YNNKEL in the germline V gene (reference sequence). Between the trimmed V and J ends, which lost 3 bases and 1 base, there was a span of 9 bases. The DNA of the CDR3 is TGTGCCAGCAGCCATAACAGGGAGAACACTGAAGCTTTCTTT. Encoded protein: CASSHNRENTEAFF.

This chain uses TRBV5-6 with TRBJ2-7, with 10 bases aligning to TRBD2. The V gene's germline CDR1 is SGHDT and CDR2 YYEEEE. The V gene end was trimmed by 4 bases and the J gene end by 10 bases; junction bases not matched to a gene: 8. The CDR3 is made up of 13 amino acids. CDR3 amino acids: CASSIQGLAIQYF. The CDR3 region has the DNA TGTGCCAGCAGCATTCAGGGACTAGCGATCCAGTACTTC.

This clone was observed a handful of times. The CDR3 sequence: CASSFTGQETQYF. Here the CDR3 DNA reads TGCGCCAGCAGCTTCACAGGCCAAGAGACCCAGTACTTC. J is TRBJ2-5 and V is TRBV5-1; D possibly corresponds to TRBD1 (5 bases). The CDR3 runs 13 residues. V was pared by 2 bases and J by 1 base, with 6 bases between. The germline gives CDR1 SGHRS, CDR2 YFSETQ.

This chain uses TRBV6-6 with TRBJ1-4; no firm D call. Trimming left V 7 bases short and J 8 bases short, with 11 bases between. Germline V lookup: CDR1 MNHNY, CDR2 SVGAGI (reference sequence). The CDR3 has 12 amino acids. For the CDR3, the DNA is TGTGCCAGCACCGAGGGAGGGGAAAAACTGTTTTTT. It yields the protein CASTEGGEKLFF.

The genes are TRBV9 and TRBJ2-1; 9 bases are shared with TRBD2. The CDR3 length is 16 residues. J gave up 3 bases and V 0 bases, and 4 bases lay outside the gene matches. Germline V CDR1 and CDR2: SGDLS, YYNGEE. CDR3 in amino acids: CASSVAGLANYNEQFF. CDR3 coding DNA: TGTGCCAGCAGCGTAGCCGGACTAGCGAACTACAATGAGCAGTTCTTC.

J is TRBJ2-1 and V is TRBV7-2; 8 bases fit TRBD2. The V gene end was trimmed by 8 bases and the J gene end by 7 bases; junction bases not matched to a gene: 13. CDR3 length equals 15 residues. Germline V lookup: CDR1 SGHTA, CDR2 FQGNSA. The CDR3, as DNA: TGTGCCAGCTCGACGGAGGCGGGGGGCTGGAATGAGCAGTTCTTC. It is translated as CASSTEAGGWNEQFF.

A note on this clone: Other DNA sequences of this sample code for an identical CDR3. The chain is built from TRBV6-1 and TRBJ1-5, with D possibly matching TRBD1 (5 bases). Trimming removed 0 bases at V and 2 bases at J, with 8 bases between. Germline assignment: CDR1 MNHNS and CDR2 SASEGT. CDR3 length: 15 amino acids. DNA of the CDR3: TGTGCCAGCAGTGAAGCTCGGGGGGGCAATCAGCCCCAGCATTTT. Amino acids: CASSEARGGNQPQHF.

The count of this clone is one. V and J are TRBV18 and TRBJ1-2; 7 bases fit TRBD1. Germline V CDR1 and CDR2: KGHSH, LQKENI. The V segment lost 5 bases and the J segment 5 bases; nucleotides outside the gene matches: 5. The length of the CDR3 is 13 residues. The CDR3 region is CASSDGTAYGYTF. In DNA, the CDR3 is TGTGCCAGCTCAGACGGGACAGCATATGGCTACACCTTC.

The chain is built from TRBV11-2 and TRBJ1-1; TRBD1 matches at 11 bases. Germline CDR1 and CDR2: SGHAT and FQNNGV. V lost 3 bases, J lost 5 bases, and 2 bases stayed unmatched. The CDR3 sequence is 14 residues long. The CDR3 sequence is CASSFGQGATEAFF. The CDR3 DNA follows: TGTGCCAGCAGCTTTGGACAGGGGGCAACTGAAGCTTTCTTT.

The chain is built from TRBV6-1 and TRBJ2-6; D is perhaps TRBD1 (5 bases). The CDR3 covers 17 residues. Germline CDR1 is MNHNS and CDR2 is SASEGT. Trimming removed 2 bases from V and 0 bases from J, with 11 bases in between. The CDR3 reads CASSEMTAGSGANVLTF. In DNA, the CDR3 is TGTGCCAGCAGTGAAATGACAGCCGGCTCTGGGGCCAACGTCCTGACTTTC.

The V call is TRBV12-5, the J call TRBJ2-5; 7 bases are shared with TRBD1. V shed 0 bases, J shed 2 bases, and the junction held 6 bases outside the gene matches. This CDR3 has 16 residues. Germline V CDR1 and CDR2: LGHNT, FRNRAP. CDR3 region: CASGLVNPGQQETQYF. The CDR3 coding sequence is TGTGCTAGTGGTTTGGTCAACCCGGGACAGCAAGAGACCCAGTACTTC.

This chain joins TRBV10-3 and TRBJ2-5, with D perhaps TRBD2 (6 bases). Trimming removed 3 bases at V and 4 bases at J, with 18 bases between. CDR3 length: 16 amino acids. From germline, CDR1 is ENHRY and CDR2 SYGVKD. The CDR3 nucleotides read TGTGCCATCAGTGACCTTGGACCGGGGGAAGGAGAGACCCAGTACTTC. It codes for CAISDLGPGEGETQYF.

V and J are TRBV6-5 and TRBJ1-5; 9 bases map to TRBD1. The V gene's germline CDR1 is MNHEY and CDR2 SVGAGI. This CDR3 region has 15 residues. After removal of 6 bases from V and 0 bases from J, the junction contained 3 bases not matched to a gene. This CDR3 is CASSRDRDSNQPQHF. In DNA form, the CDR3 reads TGTGCCAGCAGCCGGGACAGGGATAGCAATCAGCCCCAGCATTTT.

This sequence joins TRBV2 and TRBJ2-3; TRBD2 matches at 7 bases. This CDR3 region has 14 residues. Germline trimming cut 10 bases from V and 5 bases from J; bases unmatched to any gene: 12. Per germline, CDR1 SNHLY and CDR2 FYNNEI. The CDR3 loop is CATLSGTKRDTQYF. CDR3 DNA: TGTGCCACCCTGTCCGGGACTAAAAGAGATACGCAGTATTTT.

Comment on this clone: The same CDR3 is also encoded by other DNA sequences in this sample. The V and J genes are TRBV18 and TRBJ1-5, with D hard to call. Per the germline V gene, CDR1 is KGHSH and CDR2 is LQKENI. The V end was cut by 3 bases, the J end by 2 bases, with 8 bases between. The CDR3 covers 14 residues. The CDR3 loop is CASSPSGGNQPQHF. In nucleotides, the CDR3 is TGTGCCAGCTCACCTTCCGGGGGCAATCAGCCCCAGCATTTT. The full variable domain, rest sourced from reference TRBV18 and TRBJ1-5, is NAGVMQNPRHLVRRRGQEARLRCSPMKGHSHVYWYRQLPEEGLKFMVYLQKENIIDESGMPKERFSAEFPKEGPSILRIQQVVRGDSAAYFCASSPSGGNQPQHFGDGTRLSIL.

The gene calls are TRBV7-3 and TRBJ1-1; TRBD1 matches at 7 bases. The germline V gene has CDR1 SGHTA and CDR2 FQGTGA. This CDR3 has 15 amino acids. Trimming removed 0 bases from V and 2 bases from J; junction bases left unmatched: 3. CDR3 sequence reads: CASSLTGTANTEAFF. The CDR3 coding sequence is TGTGCCAGCAGCTTAACAGGGACAGCTAACACTGAAGCTTTCTTT.

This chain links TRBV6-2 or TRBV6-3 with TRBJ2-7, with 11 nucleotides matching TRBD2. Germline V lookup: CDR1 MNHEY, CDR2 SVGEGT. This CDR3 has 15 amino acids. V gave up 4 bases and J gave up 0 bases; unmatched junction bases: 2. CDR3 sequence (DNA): TGTGCCAGCAGTTCGGGACTAGCGGCCTCCTACGAGCAGTACTTC. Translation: CASSSGLAASYEQYF.

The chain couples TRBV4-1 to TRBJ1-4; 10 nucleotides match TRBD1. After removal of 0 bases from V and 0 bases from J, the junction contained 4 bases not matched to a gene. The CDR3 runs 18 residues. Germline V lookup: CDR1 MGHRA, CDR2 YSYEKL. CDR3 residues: CASSQDRGQGTTNEKLFF. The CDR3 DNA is TGCGCCAGCAGCCAAGATCGGGGACAGGGGACAACTAATGAAAAACTGTTTTTT.